The 7 T cell receptor beta chains reported below all come from one sample, sequenced in a study of molecular identifiers for immune sequencing clone quantification. Each CDR3 protein gets one entry after TCRdb re-called the PCR reads with MiXCR. Of approximately 10,000 distinct CDR3 sequences detected, around 15% appear once; the ten largest clones hold less than 2%. The material sequenced was naive CD8+ T cells from blood, with Jurkat cell RNA spiked in. The subset: FACS-sorted CD8+CD4-CCR7+CD45RA+ naive T cells. These receptor sequences come from a human donor in good health. Some libraries in this study had Jurkat cell RNA spiked in.

By sample fraction, this clonotype is medium-sized. The genes are TRBV7-9 and TRBJ2-3; TRBD2 aligns across 12 bases. The CDR3 covers 17 residues. From germline, CDR1 is SEHNR and CDR2 FQNEAQ (reference sequence). The V segment lost 5 bases and the J segment 2 bases; nucleotides outside the gene matches: 8. Here the CDR3 reads CASSIIPSGGVTDTQYF. CDR3 nucleotide sequence: TGTGCCAGCAGCATCATCCCTAGCGGGGGGGTCACAGATACGCAGTATTTT.

In its sample, this clonotype ranks as medium-sized. V gene TRBV7-9 combines with J gene TRBJ2-3; the D is unclear. Trimming took off 4 bases at V and 0 bases at J, with 8 bases between the two ends. The CDR3 length is 14 residues. Germline V gene data show CDR1 as SEHNR and CDR2 as FQNEAQ (reference sequence). The CDR3 is CASSSSTSTDTQYF. The CDR3 DNA follows: TGTGCCAGCAGCTCCTCGACAAGCACAGATACGCAGTATTTT.

This clonotype came up many times. The chain joins TRBV7-9 to TRBJ2-7; D gene unclear. The CDR3 is 14 residues long. CDR1 and CDR2 (germline): SEHNR, FQNEAQ (reference sequence). V was clipped by 6 bases and J by 6 bases, with 18 bases between them. In DNA form, the CDR3 reads TGTGCCAGCAGTCCGACCCAAGACCCTGGCGAGCAGTACTTC. Translating gives CASSPTQDPGEQYF.

This clonotype came up many times. This sequence joins TRBV7-3 and TRBJ2-5; D is possibly TRBD1 (6 bases). V was clipped by 5 bases and J by 5 bases, with 15 bases between them. The CDR3 spans 14 residues. The germline V gene encodes CDR1 SGHTA and CDR2 FQGTGA. Here the CDR3 DNA reads TGTGCCAGCAGCGCAGGGGTTGGTTTGGAGACCCAGTACTTC. Translating it yields CASSAGVGLETQYF.

This clonotype was counted ten times or more. The chain couples TRBV28 to TRBJ2-1; 11 nucleotides match TRBD1. Trimming took 2 bases from V and 4 from J; bases not matched to a gene: 7. The CDR3 has 17 amino acids. Germline lookup yields CDR1 MDHEN and CDR2 SYDVKM. CDR3 sequence: CASSLGTGGGPYNEQFF. The CDR3 bases are TGTGCCAGCAGTTTAGGGACAGGGGGGGGGCCATACAATGAGCAGTTCTTC.

By share, this clonotype counts as medium-sized. V and J are TRBV28 and TRBJ2-7; TRBD1 aligns across 10 bases. The ends lost 6 bases at V and 3 bases at J; junction bases unmatched: 8. The CDR3 extends over 15 amino acids. Germline CDR1 MDHEN, CDR2 SYDVKM. The CDR3 DNA reads as TGTGCCAGCAGGAATGACAGGGGGCCCAACTACGAGCAGTACTTC. Protein product: CASRNDRGPNYEQYF.

Points on this clonotype: A much larger clonotype is one base distant, so this may be a read error. The chain has TRBV3-1 and TRBJ2-7; D is tentatively TRBD1 or TRBD2 (5 bases each). Germline CDR1 LGHDT, CDR2 YNNKEL (reference sequence). The CDR3 is 15 amino acids. CDR3 in amino acids: CASSLDGTPTYEQSF. CDR3 in DNA: TGTGCCAGCAGCCTCGACGGGACGCCTACCTACGAGCAGTCCTTC.